The rows below give T cell receptor beta chains drawn from one sample of a study of OX40 agonist ivuxolimab in advanced cancers. Clones were read by immunoSEQ multiplex PCR, and TCRdb kept only the in-frame ones, dropping some. The table lists about 18,000 clones, 75% to 85% of them singletons. The specimen was CD4+ or CD8+ T cells sorted from blood, collected in a trial of the OX40 agonist ivuxolimab. These receptors were obtained from an adult with an advanced solid tumor such as melanoma, head and neck, liver or kidney cancer. The CDR3 runs from the conserved cysteine through the conserved F or W. D genes are given only for firm matches. Rows may omit the clone size; those that give it use once, few, many or a size class.

V gene	clone size	D gene	J gene	CDR3 DNA	CDR3 protein
TRBV5-6	-	-	TRBJ2-5	TGTGCCAGCAGCTTGGGCCAGGGTCTCCTCTTTACCTTAAAAGAGACCCAGTACTTC	CASSLGQGLLFTLKETQYF
TRBV30	-	-	TRBJ1-2	TGTGCCTGGAGTGTACAGATTAACTATGGCTACACCTTC	CAWSVQINYGYTF
TRBV7-2	-	-	TRBJ2-7	TGTGCCAGCAGCTTAGGGGCGGGCTCGTACGAGCAGTACTTC	CASSLGAGSYEQYF
TRBV4-2	-	-	TRBJ2-1	TGTGCCAGCAGCGGCTGGCGGGTTGCCGTAGGGACTGAGCAGTTCTTC	CASSGWRVAVGTEQFF
TRBV11-3	-	-	TRBJ2-5	TGTGCCAGCAGCTTAGATCAGACAGGGACCCAGTACTTC	CASSLDQTGTQYF
TRBV30	-	-	TRBJ2-2	TGTGCCTGGATGGACCAGAACACCGGGGAGCTGTTTTTT	CAWMDQNTGELFF
TRBV6-4	-	TRBD1	TRBJ2-1	TGTGCCAGCAGTGATGGGACAGGGGGCAATGAGCAGTTCTTC	CASSDGTGGNEQFF
TRBV9	-	-	TRBJ1-4	TGTGCCAGCAGCTATCAGGGTGTATCTAATGAAAAACTGTTTTTT	CASSYQGVSNEKLFF
TRBV19	-	TRBD1	TRBJ1-1	TGTGCCAGTAGTATACGGAGGACAGGGGGAACTGAAGCTTTCTTT	CASSIRRTGGTEAFF
TRBV4-1	-	-	TRBJ2-1	TGCGCCAGCAGCCAAGAGGGTCGGGCATACAATGAGCAGTTCTTC	CASSQEGRAYNEQFF
TRBV21-1	-	-	TRBJ1-5	TGTGCCAGCAGCAAGGTACATAGCAATCAGCCCCAGCATTTT	CASSKVHSNQPQHF
TRBV6-6	-	TRBD2	TRBJ2-2	TGTGCCAGCGCCTCGGGGAGGGTAAGGAGGGAGCTGTTTTTT	CASASGRVRRELFF
TRBV14	-	-	TRBJ2-7	TGTGCCAGCAGCCTTTCGCTCCTGAACCCCTACGAGCAGTACTTC	CASSLSLLNPYEQYF
TRBV5-1	-	TRBD1	TRBJ2-7	TGCGCCAGCAGCCTGACAGGGCCCCACGAGCAGTACTTC	CASSLTGPHEQYF
TRBV5-4	-	-	TRBJ2-5	TGTGCCAGCAGCCTGACGGACTGGGGGGAGACCCAGTACTTC	CASSLTDWGETQYF
TRBV5-1	-	-	TRBJ2-3	TGCGCCAGCAGCTTGGACCCGCTGGCGGGGGCCAGAGATACGCAGTATTTT	CASSLDPLAGARDTQYF
TRBV7-9	few	TRBD1	TRBJ2-5	TGTGCCAGCAGCGTAGAGGGGGCGGAGGAGACCCAGTACTTC	CASSVEGAEETQYF
TRBV11-3	-	-	TRBJ2-2	TGTGCCAGCAGCACCAGGGGCGGGAGTCTCACCGGGGAGCTGTTTTTT	CASSTRGGSLTGELFF
TRBV7-7	few	TRBD2	TRBJ2-1	TGTGCTAGCAGCTTGTCAGGCGGGAGTAACAATGAGCAGTTCTTC	CASSLSGGSNNEQFF
TRBV28	-	-	TRBJ2-7	TGTGCCAGCAGGCGGGACGGGAGAATCGAGCAGTACTTC	CASRRDGRIEQYF
TRBV5-4	-	-	TRBJ1-2	TGTGCCAGCAGCTTGGCCCAGTCACCCAAATCTAACTATGGCTACACCTTC	CASSLAQSPKSNYGYTF
TRBV5-6	-	-	TRBJ1-4	TGTGCCAGCAGCTTGTATTCCAGCAATGAAAAACTGTTTTTT	CASSLYSSNEKLFF
TRBV5-6	-	-	TRBJ2-1	TGTGCCAGCAGCCAGGGAGGCGCGGCCTACAATGAGCAGTTCTTC	CASSQGGAAYNEQFF